The 27 T cell receptor beta chains presented below share a single source sample, sequenced in a study of T-cell reconstitution after alpha-beta-depleted transplantation in children. Unique molecular identifiers were incorporated when the TCRbeta library was constructed. TCRdb reprocessed the PCR reads with MiXCR, giving one entry per CDR3 protein. This table has about 200,000 distinct CDR3 sequences, about 7% appearing once. Source: PBMCs, taken before TCRalphabeta/CD19-depleted stem cell transplant. All receptors come from a boy aged 2 to 10 with acute lymphoblastic leukemia, due to receive a stem cell transplant.

This clonotype was detected ten times or more. The CDR3 bases are TGTGCCAGCAGCTCGGGACTAGCGGGAGTTGGGGAGACCCAGTACTTC. Translating it yields CASSSGLAGVGETQYF. The chain is built from TRBV11-2 and TRBJ2-5, with 14 positions matching TRBD2. V lost 4 bases and J lost 5; bases outside the gene matches: 6. Germline loops: CDR1 SGHAT, CDR2 FQNNGV. The CDR3 loop spans 16 amino acids.

There are many counts of this clonotype. V gene TRBV5-1 combines with J gene TRBJ2-3; possible D gene TRBD1, 6 bases. The germline V gene has CDR1 SGHRS and CDR2 YFSETQ. This CDR3 is built from 16 residues. V gave up 0 bases and J gave up 0 bases, with 11 bases separating them. CDR3 loop: CASSLGADSSTDTQYF. The CDR3 nucleotides are TGCGCCAGCAGCTTGGGAGCGGACAGTAGCACAGATACGCAGTATTTT.

This clonotype has ten or more counts. The chain joins TRBV5-1 to TRBJ2-1, with D possibly matching TRBD2 (6 bases). From germline, CDR1 is SGHRS and CDR2 YFSETQ. The V end was cut by 2 bases, the J end by 8 bases, with 17 bases between. The CDR3 extends over 15 amino acids. Here the CDR3 reads CASSFTGTLLYEQFF. The CDR3 DNA follows: TGCGCCAGCAGCTTCACCGGGACTTTACTCTATGAGCAGTTCTTC.

This clonotype was seen more than once but under ten times. The rearrangement joins TRBV15 to TRBJ2-7, with TRBD1 as a possible D gene (5 bases). The CDR3 extends over 13 amino acids. Trimming shortened V by 5 bases and J by 1 base, and 9 bases separated the two germline ends. CDR1 is LNHNV and CDR2 is YYDKDF in the germline V gene (reference sequence). In DNA form, the CDR3 reads TGTGCCACCAGCGCGACAGTGTCCTACGAGCAGTACTTC. The encoded protein is CATSATVSYEQYF. The full variable domain, its missing parts supplied by reference TRBV15 and TRBJ2-7, is DAMVIQNPRYQVTQFGKPVTLSCSQTLNHNVMYWYQQKSSQAPKLLFHYYDKDFNNEADTPDNFQSRRPNTSFCFLDIRSPGLGDTAMYLCATSATVSYEQYFGPGTRLTVT.

This clonotype showed up many times. V gene TRBV12-3 or TRBV12-4 combines with J gene TRBJ2-5, with D maybe TRBD1 (5 bases). The CDR3 has 14 amino acids. Trimming removed 6 bases at V and 4 bases at J, with 15 bases between. The CDR3 DNA reads TGTGCCAGCAGCCCAACCAGGGTTCGAGAGACCCAGTACTTC. Amino acids: CASSPTRVRETQYF.

The table lists this clonotype with a few counts. The V and J genes are TRBV6-6 and TRBJ1-5, with a weak D call TRBD1 (6 bases). V lost 5 bases, J lost 4 bases, and 9 bases lay in between. Germline V lookup: CDR1 MNHNY, CDR2 SVGAGI (reference sequence). The CDR3 runs to 13 residues. The CDR3 spells CASSGQRNQPQHF. The CDR3 coding sequence is TGTGCCAGCAGTGGACAGCGAAATCAGCCCCAGCATTTT.

This clonotype has only a few counts. This chain connects TRBV20-1 to TRBJ2-3; 9 bases agree with TRBD2. Trimming cost V 4 bases and J 2 bases; bases outside gene matches: 7. The CDR3 runs 15 residues. Germline V gene lookup returns CDR1 DFQATT and CDR2 SNEGSKA (reference sequence). This chain's CDR3 is CSATEAGGFTDTQYF. The CDR3 DNA sequence: TGCAGTGCTACGGAAGCGGGAGGATTCACAGATACGCAGTATTTT.

This clonotype has a count of ten or more. The J gene is TRBJ2-3, the V gene TRBV20-1; D perhaps matches TRBD2 (6 bases). The CDR3 extends over 9 amino acids. Germline V gives CDR1 DFQATT, CDR2 SNEGSKA (reference sequence). The CDR3 region is CREGDTQYF. DNA of the CDR3: TGCAGGGAGGGGGATACGCAGTATTTT.

Ten or more counts support this clonotype. The V call is TRBV29-1, the J call TRBJ2-1, with D unresolved. The length of the CDR3 is 9 residues. The germline V gene has CDR1 SQVTM and CDR2 ANQGSEA. The V and J ends lost 6 bases and 10 bases respectively, with 7 bases between them. Here the CDR3 reads CSVLPEQFF. As DNA, the CDR3 is TGCAGCGTGCTACCGGAGCAGTTCTTC.

This clonotype occurred many times. This sequence joins TRBV5-5 and TRBJ2-1, with a tentative D call TRBD2 (6 bases). CDR3 length: 16 amino acids. Germline values: CDR1 SGHKS, CDR2 YYEKEE (reference sequence). V was shortened by 4 bases and J by 7 bases, with 21 bases between the two germline ends. The CDR3 region is CASSVSYGTPGNEQFF. DNA of the CDR3: TGTGCCAGCAGCGTAAGCTATGGGACTCCGGGGAATGAGCAGTTCTTC.

At least ten counts were recorded for this clonotype. The CDR3 nucleotides read TGCGCCAGCAGCCAGGGGAATGATGAGCAGTTCTTC. Residues: CASSQGNDEQFF. J is TRBJ2-1 and V is TRBV4-1; D not resolved. Trimming pared 3 bases from V and 8 bases from J, leaving 8 bases between. CDR3 length: 12 amino acids. Germline values: CDR1 MGHRA, CDR2 YSYEKL.

This clonotype was counted at least ten times. The chain combines TRBV9 with TRBJ2-2, with 11 nucleotides matching TRBD2. This CDR3 has 17 residues. The germline CDR1 and CDR2 sequences are SGDLS and YYNGEE. V was clipped by 0 bases and J by 4 bases; unmatched bases: 5. Here the CDR3 DNA reads TGTGCCAGCAGCGTAGCGCCTAGCGGGGGGAGCACCGGGGAGCTGTTTTTT. Translation: CASSVAPSGGSTGELFF.

The table lists this clonotype with many counts. DNA of the CDR3: TGTGCCAGCAGCTTGACCGAACGGTCACCCCTCCACTTT. It yields the protein CASSLTERSPLHF. This chain connects TRBV7-2 to TRBJ1-6; no clear D. The CDR3 spans 13 residues. Germline CDR1 and CDR2: SGHTA and FQGNSA. The germline V and J ends were trimmed by 3 bases and 10 bases, with 10 bases remaining between them.

This clonotype was detected a few times. V is TRBV12-3 or TRBV12-4 and J is TRBJ1-5, with TRBD1 as a possible D gene (5 bases). The CDR3 loop spans 16 amino acids. V lost 0 bases to trimming and J lost 5 bases, with 14 bases between them. The CDR3 DNA sequence: TGTGCCAGCAGTTTAGCGCTGGGGACCGGATATCAGCCCCAGCATTTT. Encoded protein: CASSLALGTGYQPQHF.

This clonotype was found many times. The rearrangement joins TRBV14 to TRBJ2-2; D is uncertain. The germline V and J ends were trimmed by 7 bases and 3 bases, with 12 bases remaining between them. Germline-derived CDR1 and CDR2 are SGHDN and FVKESK. The CDR3 has 14 amino acids. The CDR3 here is CASTGSSYTGELFF. CDR3 in DNA: TGTGCCAGCACGGGTAGCTCGTACACCGGGGAGCTGTTTTTT.

To note about this clonotype: One base away lies a much larger clone, so this may be a sequencing read error. This chain joins TRBV20-1 and TRBJ2-5; possibly TRBD1 or TRBD2 for D (5 bases each). Germline V gene data show CDR1 as DFQATT and CDR2 as SNEGSKA (reference sequence). The CDR3 consists of 15 residues. CDR3 region: CCARDPGRGEETQYF. For the CDR3, the DNA is TGCTGTGCTAGAGATCCCGGCCGGGGCGAAGAGACCCAGTACTTC.

This clonotype came up once. The gene calls are TRBV7-2 and TRBJ2-1; 10 positions match TRBD2. The length of the CDR3 is 15 residues. CDR1 and CDR2 (germline): SGHTA, FQGNSA. Trimming cost V 1 base and J 15 bases; bases outside gene matches: 12. The CDR3 DNA follows: TGTGCCAGCAGCTTAGGAGCGGGAGGGCACAGGCAGGGGTTCTTC. Amino acids: CASSLGAGGHRQGFF.

This clonotype was seen repeatedly, ten times or more. The chain recombines TRBV28 with TRBJ2-2, with 12 positions matching TRBD2. CDR1 is MDHEN and CDR2 is SYDVKM in the germline V gene. This CDR3 region has 15 residues. V shed 6 bases, J shed 4 bases, and the junction held 3 bases outside the gene matches. CDR3 residues: CASRGLAGITGELFF. DNA for the CDR3: TGTGCCAGCAGGGGACTAGCGGGTATCACCGGGGAGCTGTTTTTT.

This clonotype was counted only a few times. The chain combines TRBV7-3 with TRBJ2-1; TRBD2 matches at 8 bases. The V segment lost 6 bases and the J segment 0 bases; nucleotides outside the gene matches: 7. The CDR3 has 16 amino acids. Per the germline V gene, CDR1 is SGHTA and CDR2 is FQGTGA. The CDR3: CASRERGPSSYNEQFF. The CDR3 coding sequence is TGTGCCAGCAGGGAGCGGGGGCCGAGCTCCTACAATGAGCAGTTCTTC.

The chain joins TRBV2 to TRBJ1-4, with a weak D call TRBD1 (5 bases). V was pared by 7 bases and J by 7 bases, with 16 bases between. In germline, CDR1 is SNHLY, CDR2 FYNNEI. The CDR3 consists of 14 residues. The CDR3 DNA sequence: TGTGCCAGCACCCGCCGGGGGAGCGTTGAAAAACTGTTTTTT. Its protein is CASTRRGSVEKLFF.

This clonotype was observed at least ten times. The chain carries TRBV6-2 or TRBV6-3 and TRBJ1-1; D not certain. V was trimmed by 5 bases and J by 0 bases, leaving 13 bases between them. CDR3 length: 15 amino acids. Germline CDR1 is MNHEY and CDR2 is SVGEGT. The DNA for the CDR3 is TGTGCCAGCAGTGGAACAGAGACTATGAACACTGAAGCTTTCTTT. Protein product: CASSGTETMNTEAFF.

Ten or more counts support this clonotype. V usage is TRBV5-4 and J usage is TRBJ2-7; D is possibly TRBD1 (5 bases). Trimming took 0 bases from V and 5 from J, leaving 12 bases between them. The CDR3 is made up of 14 amino acids. Per germline, CDR1 SGHNT and CDR2 YYREEE (reference sequence). The CDR3 coding sequence is TGTGCCAGCAGCTTGGCCGCAGGGCTCCACGAGCAGTACTTC. Protein sequence: CASSLAAGLHEQYF.

The chain links TRBV27 to TRBJ2-7; 8 nucleotides align to TRBD2. V shed 5 bases, J shed 5 bases, and the junction held 8 bases outside the gene matches. Germline values: CDR1 MNHEY, CDR2 SMNVEV (reference sequence). This CDR3 is 14 amino acids long. CDR3 sequence (DNA): TGTGCCAGCAGTCCCGGGACTAGGGCCCACGAGCAGTACTTC. This sequence encodes CASSPGTRAHEQYF.

V is TRBV20-1 and J is TRBJ2-3, with D possibly called TRBD1 or TRBD2 (6 bases each). Germline values: CDR1 DFQATT, CDR2 SNEGSKA (reference sequence). This CDR3 contains 15 residues. V gave up 6 bases and J gave up 4 bases, with 20 bases separating them. CDR3 sequence reads: CSAPAGPQGADTQYF. The DNA for the CDR3 is TGCAGTGCGCCCGCGGGGCCACAGGGAGCAGATACGCAGTATTTT.

This clonotype was seen at least ten times. V gene TRBV4-2 combines with J gene TRBJ1-4; weak D call: TRBD1 (5 bases). The CDR3 is 14 amino acids. Trimming removed 1 base from V and 12 bases from J, with 15 bases in between. CDR1 LGHNA and CDR2 YNFKEQ come from the germline V gene. The CDR3 nucleotides read TGTGCCAGCAGCCAAGGGGACCGGGGCGCGGAACTGTTTTTT. This translates into CASSQGDRGAELFF.

This chain uses TRBV6-5 with TRBJ1-1, with D possibly matching TRBD1 (6 bases). The V gene lost 4 bases and the J gene lost 3 bases, with 9 bases spanning the gap. CDR3 length: 13 amino acids. From germline, CDR1 is MNHEY and CDR2 SVGAGI. The CDR3 loop is CASSWTDYTEAFF. The CDR3 nucleotides are TGTGCCAGCAGTTGGACAGACTACACTGAAGCTTTCTTT.

The chain joins TRBV29-1 to TRBJ2-7, with TRBD1 identical over 7 bases. CDR3 length: 13 residues. V lost 2 bases and J lost 0; bases outside the gene matches: 1. CDR1 is SQVTM and CDR2 is ANQGSEA in the germline V gene. The CDR3 spells CSVETGDSYEQYF. CDR3 DNA: TGCAGCGTTGAAACAGGGGACTCCTACGAGCAGTACTTC.